This section outlines one TCR beta chain sequence together with its context. Its antigen is not identified. The CDR3 contains 14 residues. CDR1 and CDR2 from the germline V gene are MNHEY and SVGAGI. The cDNA for TCR beta came from 5'RACE template switching with UMIs. TCRdb re-called the 5' RACE reads and shows each CDR3 protein once, DNA omitted. There are 550,000 to 600,000 distinct CDR3 sequences in the sample, with 3% to 4.5% held by the top ten. These data originate in a study of T cells expressing NK-cell markers. Study as a whole: It was sorted CD3+CD56+NKG2C+, CD3+CD56+NKG2C- and CD3+CD56-NKG2C+ T cells that supplied the TCR beta repertoires. Study-level findings and limits: The contribution of dominant NKG2C+ clonotypes to CD8+ T cells in five to seven donors was 1.0-7.0%. It is unclear if expanded NKG2C-expressing clones target HCMV antigens.

The sequenced sample was blood T cells: a sorted CD56 or NKG2C T cell subset, CD4+ or CD8+ T cells, or bulk PBMC T cells (not recorded which). The chain recombines TRBV6-5 with TRBJ1-2; TCRdb's D call of TRBD1 is untestable without DNA. This clonotype originated in a man aged 18-30 years in good health. The CDR3 here is CASSYPAGKEGYTF.